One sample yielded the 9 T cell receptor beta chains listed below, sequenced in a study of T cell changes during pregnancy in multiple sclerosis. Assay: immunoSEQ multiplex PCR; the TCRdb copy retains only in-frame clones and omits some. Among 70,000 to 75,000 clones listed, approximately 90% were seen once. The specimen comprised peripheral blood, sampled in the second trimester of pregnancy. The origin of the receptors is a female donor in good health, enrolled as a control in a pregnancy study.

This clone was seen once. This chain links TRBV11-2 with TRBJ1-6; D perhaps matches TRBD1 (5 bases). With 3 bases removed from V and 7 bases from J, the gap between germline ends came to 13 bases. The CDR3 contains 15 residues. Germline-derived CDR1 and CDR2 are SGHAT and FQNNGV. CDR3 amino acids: CASSFSGTENSPLHF. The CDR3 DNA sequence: TGTGCCAGCAGCTTCAGCGGGACGGAAAATTCACCCCTCCACTTT. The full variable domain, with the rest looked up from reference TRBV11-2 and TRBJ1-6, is EAGVAQSPRYKIIEKRQSVAFWCNPISGHATLYWYQQILGQGPKLLIQFQNNGVVDDSQLPKDRFSAERLKGVDSTLKIQPAKLEDSAVYLCASSFSGTENSPLHFGNGTRLTVT.

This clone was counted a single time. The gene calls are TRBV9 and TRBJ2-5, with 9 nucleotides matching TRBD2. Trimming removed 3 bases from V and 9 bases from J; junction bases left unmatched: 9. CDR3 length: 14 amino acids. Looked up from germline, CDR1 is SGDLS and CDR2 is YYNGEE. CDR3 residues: CASSGSGGGWAQYF. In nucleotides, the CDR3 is TGTGCCAGCAGCGGTAGCGGGGGAGGTTGGGCCCAGTACTTC. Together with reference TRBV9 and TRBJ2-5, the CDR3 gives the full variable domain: DSGVTQTPKHLITATGQRVTLRCSPRSGDLSVYWYQQSLDQGLQFLIQYYNGEERAKGNILERFSAQQFPDLHSELNLSSLELGDSALYFCASSGSGGGWAQYFGPGTRLLVL.

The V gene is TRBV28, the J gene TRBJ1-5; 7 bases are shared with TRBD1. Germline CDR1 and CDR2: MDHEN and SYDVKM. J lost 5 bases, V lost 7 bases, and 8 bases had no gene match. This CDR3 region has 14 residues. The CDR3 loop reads CASTRAGGHQPQHF. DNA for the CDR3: TGTGCCAGCACTCGGGCAGGGGGTCATCAGCCCCAGCATTTT. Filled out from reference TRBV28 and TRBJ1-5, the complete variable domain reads DVKVTQSSRYLVKRTGEKVFLECVQDMDHENMFWYRQDPGLGLRLIYFSYDVKMKEKGDIPEGYSVSREKKERFSLILESASTNQTSMYLCASTRAGGHQPQHFGDGTRLSIL.

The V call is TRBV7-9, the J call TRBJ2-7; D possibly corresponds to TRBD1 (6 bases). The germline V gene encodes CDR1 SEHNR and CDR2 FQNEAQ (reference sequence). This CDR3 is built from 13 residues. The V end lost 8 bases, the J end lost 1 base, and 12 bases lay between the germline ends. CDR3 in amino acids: CASGQGQSYEQYF. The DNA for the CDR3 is TGTGCCAGCGGCCAGGGGCAGTCCTACGAGCAGTACTTC. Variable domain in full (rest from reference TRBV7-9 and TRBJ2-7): DTGVSQNPRHKITKRGQNVTFRCDPISEHNRLYWYRQTLGQGPEFLTYFQNEAQLEKSRLLSDRFSAERPKGSFSTLEIQRTEQGDSAMYLCASGQGQSYEQYFGPGTRLTVT.

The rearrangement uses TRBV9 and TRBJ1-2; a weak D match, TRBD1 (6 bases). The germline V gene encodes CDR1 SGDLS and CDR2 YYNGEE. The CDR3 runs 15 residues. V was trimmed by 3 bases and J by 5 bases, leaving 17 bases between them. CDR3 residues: CASSAAPGTSYGYTF. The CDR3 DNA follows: TGTGCCAGCAGCGCGGCGCCCGGGACAAGTTATGGCTACACCTTC.

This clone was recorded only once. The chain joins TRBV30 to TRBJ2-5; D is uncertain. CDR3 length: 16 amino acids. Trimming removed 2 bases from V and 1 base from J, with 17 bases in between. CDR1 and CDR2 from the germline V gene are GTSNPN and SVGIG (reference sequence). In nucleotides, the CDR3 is TGTGCCTGGAGTTTATCCAGATCCAACCTCCAAGAGACCCAGTACTTC. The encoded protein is CAWSLSRSNLQETQYF.

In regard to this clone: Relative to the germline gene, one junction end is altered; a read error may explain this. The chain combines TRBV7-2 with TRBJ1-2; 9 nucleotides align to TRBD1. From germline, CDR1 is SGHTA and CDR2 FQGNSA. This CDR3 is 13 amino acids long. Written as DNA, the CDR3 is TGTGCCAGCAGCTTAGCGGGACAGGGAACGGGGATCTTC. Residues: CASSLAGQGTGIF.

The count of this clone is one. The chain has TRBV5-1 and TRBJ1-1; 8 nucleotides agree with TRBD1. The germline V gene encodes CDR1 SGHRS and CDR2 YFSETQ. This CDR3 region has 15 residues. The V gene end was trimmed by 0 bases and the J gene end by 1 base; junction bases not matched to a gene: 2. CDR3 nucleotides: TGCGCCAGCAGCTTGGGGACAGGGACGAACACTGAAGCTTTCTTT. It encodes CASSLGTGTNTEAFF.

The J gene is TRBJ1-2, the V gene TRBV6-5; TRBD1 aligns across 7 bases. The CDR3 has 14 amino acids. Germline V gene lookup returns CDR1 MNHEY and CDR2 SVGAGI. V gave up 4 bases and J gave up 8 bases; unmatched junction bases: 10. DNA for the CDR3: TGTGCCAGCAGTTTGACAGGGCAAACGGGGGGCTACACCTTC. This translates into CASSLTGQTGGYTF.